The text below deals with one T cell receptor (beta chain). Its matching antigen is unknown. The PCR contained 60 Vbeta and 13 Jbeta primers. Profiled with immunoSEQ multiplex PCR; TCRdb holds only in-frame clones, not every one. The repertoire table contains over 150,000 clones. V shed 0 bases and J 6 bases; nucleotides not matched to a gene: 9. This CDR3 has 15 residues. The germline gives CDR1 SGHNT, CDR2 YYREEE (reference sequence). This record belongs to a study of cytomegalovirus exposure and HLA in healthy donors. Study observations and caveats: There were several of the most significant clusters that appeared linked to common viral pathogens in a later analysis. The study listed under 200 cytomegalovirus-associated TCR beta chains.

The donors gave bone marrow, and they were healthy. The chain carries TRBV5-4 and TRBJ2-7, with TRBD2 matching over 7 bases. Sample: PBMCs. The source is a boy aged 10-17 years in good health and CMV-seronegative. Here the CDR3 DNA reads TGTGCCAGCAGCTTGGCCAGCGGACTAGTCCCCGAGCAGTACTTC. It yields the protein CASSLASGLVPEQYF.